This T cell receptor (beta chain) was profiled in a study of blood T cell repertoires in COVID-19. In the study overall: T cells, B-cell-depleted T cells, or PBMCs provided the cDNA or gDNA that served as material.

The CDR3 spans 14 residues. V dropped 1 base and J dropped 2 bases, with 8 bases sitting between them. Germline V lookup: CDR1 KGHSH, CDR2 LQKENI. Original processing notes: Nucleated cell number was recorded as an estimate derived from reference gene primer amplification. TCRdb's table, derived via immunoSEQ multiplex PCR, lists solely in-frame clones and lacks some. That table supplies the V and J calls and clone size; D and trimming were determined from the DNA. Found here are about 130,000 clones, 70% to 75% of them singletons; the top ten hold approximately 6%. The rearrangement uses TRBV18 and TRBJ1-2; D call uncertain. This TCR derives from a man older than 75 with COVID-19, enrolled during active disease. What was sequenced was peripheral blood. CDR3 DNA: TGTGCCAGCTCACCACTGGGCGAAAACTATGGCTACACCTTC. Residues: CASSPLGENYGYTF.